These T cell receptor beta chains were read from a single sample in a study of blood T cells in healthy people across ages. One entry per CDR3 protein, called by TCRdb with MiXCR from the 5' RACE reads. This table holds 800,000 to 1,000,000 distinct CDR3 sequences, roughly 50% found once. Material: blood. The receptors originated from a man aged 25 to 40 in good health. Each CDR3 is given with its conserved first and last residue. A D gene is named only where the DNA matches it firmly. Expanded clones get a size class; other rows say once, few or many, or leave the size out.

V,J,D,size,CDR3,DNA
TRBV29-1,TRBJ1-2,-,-,CSVDRGPSYGYTF,TGCAGCGTTGATAGGGGACCTTCTTATGGCTACACCTTC
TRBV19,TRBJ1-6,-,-,CAARDGWRNSPLHF,TGTGCCGCCCGGGACGGGTGGAGAAATTCACCCCTCCACTTT
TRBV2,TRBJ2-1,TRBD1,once,CANNRGPYNEQFF,TGTGCCAACAACAGGGGTCCCTACAATGAGCAGTTCTTC
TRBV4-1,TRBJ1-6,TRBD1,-,CASSQDPGGSYNSPLHF,TGCGCCAGCAGCCAAGATCCAGGGGGATCGTATAATTCACCCCTCCACTTT
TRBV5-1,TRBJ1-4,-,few,CASSLGTGTGGEKLFF,TGCGCCAGCAGCTTGGGGACCGGTACAGGTGGTGAAAAACTGTTTTTT
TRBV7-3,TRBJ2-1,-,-,CASSLTGGGGLDNEQFF,TGTGCCAGCAGCTTAACGGGGGGCGGGGGCCTCGACAATGAGCAGTTCTTC
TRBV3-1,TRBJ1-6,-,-,CASSQVQGRYSPLHF,TGTGCCAGCAGCCAGGTTCAGGGGAGATATTCACCCCTCCACTTT
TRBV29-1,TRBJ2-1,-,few,CSVDRGEYNEQFF,TGCAGCGTTGACAGGGGGGAATACAATGAGCAGTTCTTC
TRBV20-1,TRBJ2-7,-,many,CSAVAGNSEQYF,TGCAGTGCGGTAGCAGGGAACAGCGAGCAGTACTTC
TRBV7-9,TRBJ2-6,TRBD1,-,CASIVPGQGSSGANVLTF,TGTGCCAGCATCGTTCCGGGACAGGGTAGCTCTGGGGCCAACGTCCTGACTTTC
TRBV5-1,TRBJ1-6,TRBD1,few,CASSRGGNNSPLHF,TGCGCCAGCAGCCGAGGGGGCAATAATTCACCCCTCCACTTT
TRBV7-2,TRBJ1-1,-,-,CASSSPGGYTEAFF,TGTGCCAGCAGCTCCCCTGGGGGGTACACTGAAGCTTTCTTT
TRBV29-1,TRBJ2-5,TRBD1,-,CSVETDRDGETQYF,TGCAGCGTTGAAACTGACAGGGATGGAGAGACCCAGTACTTC
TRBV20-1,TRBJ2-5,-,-,CSARDLEGRETQYF,TGCAGTGCTAGAGATCTTGAAGGTCGGGAGACCCAGTACTTC
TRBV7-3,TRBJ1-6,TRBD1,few,CASSLKAGQGNSPLHF,TGTGCCAGCAGCTTAAAGGCGGGACAGGGGAATTCACCCCTCCACTTT
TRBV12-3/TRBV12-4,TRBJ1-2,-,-,CASTFPGALSGYTF,TGTGCCAGCACCTTTCCTGGGGCGCTTAGTGGCTACACCTTC
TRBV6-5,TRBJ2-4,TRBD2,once,CASSYSSGGKNIQYF,TGTGCCAGCAGTTACTCTTCGGGAGGCAAAAACATTCAGTACTTC
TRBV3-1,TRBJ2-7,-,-,CARSQAGYEQYF,TGTGCCCGCAGCCAGGCCGGCTACGAGCAGTACTTC
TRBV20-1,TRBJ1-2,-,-,CSATTTWLIYGYTF,TGCAGTGCTACGACGACATGGTTGATCTATGGCTACACCTTC
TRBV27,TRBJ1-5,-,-,CASSLSAQGNQPQHF,TGTGCCAGCAGTTTATCCGCGCAAGGTAATCAGCCCCAGCATTTT
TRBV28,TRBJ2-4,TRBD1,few,CASSSPTGLNIQYF,TGTGCCAGCAGTTCTCCGACAGGGTTAAACATTCAGTACTTC
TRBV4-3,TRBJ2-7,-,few,CASSQDSRGASYEQYF,TGCGCCAGCAGCCAAGATAGCAGGGGGGCTTCCTACGAGCAGTACTTC
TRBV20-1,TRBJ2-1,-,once,CSGKGSYNEQFF,TGCAGTGGCAAGGGGAGTTACAATGAGCAGTTCTTC
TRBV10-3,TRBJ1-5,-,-,CAISESSNQPQHF,TGTGCCATCAGTGAGTCGTCAAATCAGCCCCAGCATTTT
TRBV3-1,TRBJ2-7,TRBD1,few,CASSQSGTGGYEQYF,TGTGCCAGCAGCCAATCTGGGACAGGGGGCTACGAGCAGTACTTC
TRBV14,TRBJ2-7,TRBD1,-,CASSQVGQGPYEQYF,TGTGCCAGCAGCCAAGTCGGACAGGGACCCTACGAGCAGTACTTC
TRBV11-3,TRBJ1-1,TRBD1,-,CASSPGQGEDTEAFF,TGTGCCAGCAGCCCTGGACAGGGGGAGGACACTGAAGCTTTCTTT
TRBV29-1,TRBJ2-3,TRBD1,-,CSGGTGGTDTQYF,TGCAGCGGCGGGACAGGGGGCACAGATACGCAGTATTTT